This T cell receptor (beta chain) comes out of a study of blood T cell repertoires in COVID-19. Sequencing used immunoSEQ multiplex PCR; TCRdb keeps in-frame clones, though not all of them. The table lists more than 95,000 clones, about 83% of them singletons. This CDR3 region has 14 residues. Germline loops: CDR1 SGHAT, CDR2 FQNNGV. Trimming took 0 bases from V and 10 from J; bases not matched to a gene: 5. This chain uses TRBV11-2 with TRBJ1-4; TRBD1 agrees at 7 bases. This TCR was sampled from a man in his sixties or seventies with acute or convalescent COVID-19. The sample comprised peripheral blood. CDR3 loop: CASSLDLSGGKLFF. In DNA, the CDR3 is TGTGCCAGCAGCTTAGATCTTTCAGGGGGAAAACTGTTTTTT.